Ten or more counts support the clone carrying this TCR beta chain. Its target is unknown. The CDR3 spans 11 residues. The V gene lost 3 bases and the J gene lost 8 bases, with 5 bases spanning the gap. Germline lookup yields CDR1 ENHRY and CDR2 SYGVKD. This entry comes from a study of neurological immune-mediated disorders. Each TCR transcript was tagged with a 10-nucleotide random UMI during 5'RACE. TCRdb re-derived calls from the 5' RACE reads in MiXCR, one entry per CDR3 protein. The sample includes about 120,000 distinct CDR3 sequences, roughly 3.1% seen only once; the top ten take about 1.2%. General study results and limits: No CDR3 amino acid sequences were shared by expanded clones across subjects, suggesting private repertoires in all groups. Neither clinical nor MRI features showed any association with the multiple sclerosis repertoire cluster, and the authors stated that larger cohorts are needed.

This receptor was identified in a woman younger than 45 with multiple sclerosis. Sequenced material: PBMCs. The chain has TRBV10-3 and TRBJ2-1, with a tentative D call TRBD1 (5 bases). The chain's CDR3 is CAISEGDEQFF. Written as DNA, the CDR3 is TGTGCCATCAGTGAAGGGGATGAGCAGTTCTTC.